These 19 T cell receptor beta chains share one sample of origin, sequenced in a study of T cell responses to AZD1222 COVID-19 vaccine. Profiling relied on immunoSEQ multiplex PCR, and the TCRdb table lists in-frame clones only, not all of them. The sample gives about 88,000 clones, 91% of which show up once; around 5.2% is in the top ten. The sequencing here drew on peripheral blood, taken on day 0 of MenACWY control vaccination. These receptors were collected from an adult in good health.

This chain links TRBV2 with TRBJ2-5; D is uncertain. The CDR3 consists of 13 residues. CDR1 and CDR2 from the germline V gene are SNHLY and FYNNEI. The V gene lost 11 bases and the J gene lost 3 bases, with 16 bases spanning the gap. The CDR3 loop reads CAGRVAAKETQYF. The CDR3 coding sequence is TGTGCCGGTCGGGTGGCAGCAAAAGAGACCCAGTACTTC.

The chain couples TRBV6-2 or TRBV6-3 to TRBJ2-3, with 10 nucleotides matching TRBD2. Germline CDR1 is MNHEY and CDR2 is SVGEGT. J was trimmed by 3 bases and V by 6 bases; bases with no gene match: 6. This CDR3 region has 15 residues. The CDR3 bases are TGTGCCAGCAGCCTGAGCGGGGGGGGTACAGATACGCAGTATTTT. It codes for CASSLSGGGTDTQYF.

In the case of this clone: The same CDR3 also results from other DNA sequences found in this sample. This chain joins TRBV7-8 and TRBJ1-1, with 7 positions matching TRBD1. Germline V gene sequence: CDR1 SGHVS, CDR2 FQNEAQ. This CDR3 spans 14 amino acids. The V and J ends lost 5 bases and 1 base, in that order; junction bases with no gene match: 4. The CDR3 region is CASSVTGENTEAFF. CDR3 sequence (DNA): TGTGCCAGCAGCGTAACAGGGGAGAACACTGAAGCTTTCTTT.

V and J are TRBV2 and TRBJ2-3, with TRBD1 as a possible D gene (6 bases). This CDR3 is 15 amino acids long. V was shortened by 7 bases and J by 6 bases, with 20 bases between the two germline ends. Germline values: CDR1 SNHLY, CDR2 FYNNEI. The CDR3 reads CASTEGRGGADTQYF. The CDR3 coding sequence is TGTGCCAGCACCGAAGGCAGGGGTGGTGCGGATACGCAGTATTTT.

The table lists this clone with a count of one. The chain couples TRBV7-2 to TRBJ1-2; perhaps TRBD1 as D (5 bases). The CDR3 extends over 15 amino acids. The germline V gene encodes CDR1 SGHTA and CDR2 FQGNSA. The V end lost 3 bases, the J end lost 8 bases, and 19 bases lay between the germline ends. The CDR3 is CASSFRTGNQGGYTF. Here the CDR3 DNA reads TGTGCCAGCAGCTTCCGAACCGGGAACCAGGGAGGCTACACCTTC.

V usage is TRBV10-3 and J usage is TRBJ2-7, with D perhaps TRBD2 (6 bases). The CDR3 runs to 13 residues. Trimming took 6 bases from V and 3 from J, leaving 12 bases between them. Germline-derived CDR1 and CDR2 are ENHRY and SYGVKD. DNA for the CDR3: TGTGCCATCAGCGGGACTGCAGTCTACGAGCAGTACTTC. Translating gives CAISGTAVYEQYF.

The chain couples TRBV18 to TRBJ2-1, with 7 bases identical to TRBD1. Germline CDR1 reads KGHSH; CDR2 reads LQKENI. The CDR3 is 16 amino acids. With 3 bases clipped from V and 6 bases from J, the junction kept 11 bases outside the gene matches. CDR3 loop: CASSPLSLPGGNEQFF. The CDR3 DNA sequence: TGTGCCAGCTCACCGTTATCTCTTCCAGGGGGCAATGAGCAGTTCTTC.

The chain couples TRBV2 to TRBJ2-2; either TRBD1 or TRBD2 may fit D (5 bases each). From germline, CDR1 is SNHLY and CDR2 FYNNEI. The CDR3 is 13 residues long. Trimming shortened V by 2 bases and J by 6 bases, and 7 bases separated the two germline ends. The CDR3: CASSELGAGELFF. The CDR3 DNA follows: TGTGCCAGCAGTGAATTGGGGGCCGGGGAGCTGTTTTTT.

The CDR3 reads CASSYGTGVETQYF. The CDR3 DNA reads as TGTGCCAGCAGTTACGGGACAGGGGTGGAGACCCAGTACTTC. The V and J genes are TRBV6-6 and TRBJ2-5; 10 bases line up with TRBD1. V shed 2 bases, J shed 5 bases, and the junction held 2 bases outside the gene matches. Per germline, CDR1 MNHNY and CDR2 SVGAGI (reference sequence). CDR3 length: 14 amino acids.

A single count supports this clone. V usage is TRBV2 and J usage is TRBJ2-7, with D tentatively TRBD2 (5 bases). Germline lookup yields CDR1 SNHLY and CDR2 FYNNEI. The V end was cut by 3 bases, the J end by 4 bases, with 16 bases between. The CDR3 has 15 amino acids. For the CDR3, the DNA is TGTGCCAGCAGTGACCGAGGAAATCGAGGGTACGAGCAGTACTTC. Translated, it gives CASSDRGNRGYEQYF.

This clone came up once. This chain uses TRBV9 with TRBJ2-1; D is uncertain. CDR1 SGDLS and CDR2 YYNGEE come from the germline V gene. V gave up 0 bases and J gave up 0 bases, with 13 bases separating them. There are 17 residues in the CDR3. This CDR3 is CASSVAPPGSSYNEQFF. The DNA of the CDR3 is TGTGCCAGCAGCGTAGCTCCTCCGGGCAGCTCCTACAATGAGCAGTTCTTC.

This clone was observed a single time. The rearrangement links TRBV27 to TRBJ1-1; D might be TRBD1 (5 bases). From germline, CDR1 is MNHEY and CDR2 SMNVEV (reference sequence). The CDR3 runs 14 residues. Trimming took 3 bases from V and 1 from J, leaving 9 bases between them. CDR3 protein: CASSLLGGNTEAFF. The CDR3 region has the DNA TGTGCCAGCAGTTTGCTCGGGGGGAACACTGAAGCTTTCTTT.

As to this clone: The junction differs from germline at one of its ends, possibly a read error. This sequence joins TRBV27 and TRBJ1-2, with a weak D call TRBD1 (6 bases). The CDR3 covers 14 residues. CDR1 and CDR2 (germline): MNHEY, SMNVEV (reference sequence). The CDR3 loop is CASRPRGPKYGYTF. The CDR3 region has the DNA TGTGCCAGCAGACCCCGGGGGCCTAAGTATGGCTACACCTTC.

The rearrangement uses TRBV6-2 or TRBV6-3 and TRBJ1-4; D gene uncertain. V was shortened by 6 bases and J by 2 bases, with 10 bases between the two germline ends. The CDR3 loop spans 14 amino acids. Germline V gene data show CDR1 as MNHEY and CDR2 as SVGEGT. The CDR3 spells CASSPHRTNEKLFF. For the CDR3, the DNA is TGTGCCAGCAGCCCCCACCGGACTAATGAAAAACTGTTTTTT.

This rearrangement joins TRBV6-1 to TRBJ2-3; maybe TRBD2 (6 bases). The CDR3 totals 17 residues. Per the germline V gene, CDR1 is MNHNS and CDR2 is SASEGT. Trimming shortened V by 2 bases and J by 1 base, and 16 bases separated the two germline ends. The CDR3 DNA reads as TGTGCCAGCAGTGAACGGGGGTTCGGGATCGGCACAGATACGCAGTATTTT. This translates into CASSERGFGIGTDTQYF.

This clone was counted between two and nine times. The V gene is TRBV6-5, the J gene TRBJ2-2; 9 bases match TRBD1. The CDR3 covers 13 residues. Germline trimming cut 6 bases from V and 7 bases from J; bases unmatched to any gene: 3. Per the germline V gene, CDR1 is MNHEY and CDR2 is SVGAGI. Written as DNA, the CDR3 is TGTGCCAGCAGCTACAGGGGGCTCGGGGAGCTGTTTTTT. Its protein is CASSYRGLGELFF.

This clone was seen just once. The chain employs TRBV11-2 and TRBJ2-5, with TRBD1 matching over 7 bases. Germline V CDR1 and CDR2: SGHAT, FQNNGV. V lost 1 base, J lost 5 bases, and 4 bases stayed unmatched. The CDR3 is made up of 14 amino acids. CDR3 sequence: CASSLGGGGETQYF. The CDR3, as DNA: TGTGCCAGCAGCTTAGGAGGGGGCGGGGAGACCCAGTACTTC. The variable domain in full, with the rest retrieved from reference TRBV11-2 and TRBJ2-5, is EAGVAQSPRYKIIEKRQSVAFWCNPISGHATLYWYQQILGQGPKLLIQFQNNGVVDDSQLPKDRFSAERLKGVDSTLKIQPAKLEDSAVYLCASSLGGGGETQYFGPGTRLLVL.

This chain links TRBV12-3 or TRBV12-4 with TRBJ2-7, with D uncertain. V lost 7 bases and J 0 bases, leaving 10 bases between the germline ends. The CDR3 runs 13 residues. The CDR3 coding sequence is TGTGCCAGCACGCCACGGGCCTCCTACGAGCAGTACTTC. Translation gives CASTPRASYEQYF.

This clone has only one observation. The chain uses TRBV19 and TRBJ1-4, with a tentative D call TRBD1 (5 bases). Trimming took off 7 bases at V and 5 bases at J, with 17 bases between the two ends. Per the germline V gene, CDR1 is LNHDA and CDR2 is SQIVND (reference sequence). This CDR3 is built from 15 residues. The CDR3 DNA follows: TGTGCCAGTACCTCGATCGGGACGGACAATGAAAAACTGTTTTTT. It translates to CASTSIGTDNEKLFF.